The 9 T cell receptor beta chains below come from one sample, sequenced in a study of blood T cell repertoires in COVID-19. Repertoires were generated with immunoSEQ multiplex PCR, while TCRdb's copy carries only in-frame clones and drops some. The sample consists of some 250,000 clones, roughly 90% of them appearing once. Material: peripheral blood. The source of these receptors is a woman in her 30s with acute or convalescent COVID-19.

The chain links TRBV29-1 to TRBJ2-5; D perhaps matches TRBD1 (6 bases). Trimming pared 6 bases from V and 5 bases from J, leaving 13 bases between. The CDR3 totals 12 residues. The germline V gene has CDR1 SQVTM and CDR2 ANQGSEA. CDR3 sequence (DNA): TGCAGCGTGGAGACAGGTGTGGAGACCCAGTACTTC. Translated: CSVETGVETQYF.

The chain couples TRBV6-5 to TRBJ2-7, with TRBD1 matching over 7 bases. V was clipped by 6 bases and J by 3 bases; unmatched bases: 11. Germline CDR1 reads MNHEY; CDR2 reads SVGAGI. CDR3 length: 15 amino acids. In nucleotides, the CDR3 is TGTGCCAGCAGGGGCGATCGGACAGGACTCTACGAGCAGTACTTC. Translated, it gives CASRGDRTGLYEQYF.

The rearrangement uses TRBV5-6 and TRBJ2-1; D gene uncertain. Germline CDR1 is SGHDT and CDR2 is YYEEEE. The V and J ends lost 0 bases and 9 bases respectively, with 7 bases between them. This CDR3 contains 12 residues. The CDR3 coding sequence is TGTGCCAGCAGCTTGGCCTCGGGTGAGCAGTTCTTC. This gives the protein CASSLASGEQFF.

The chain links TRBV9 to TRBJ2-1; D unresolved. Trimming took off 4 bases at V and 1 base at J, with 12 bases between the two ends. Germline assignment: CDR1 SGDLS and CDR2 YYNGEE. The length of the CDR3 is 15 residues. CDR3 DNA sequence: TGTGCCAGCAGCCCCGAGGCGGATTCCTACAATGAGCAGTTCTTC. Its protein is CASSPEADSYNEQFF.

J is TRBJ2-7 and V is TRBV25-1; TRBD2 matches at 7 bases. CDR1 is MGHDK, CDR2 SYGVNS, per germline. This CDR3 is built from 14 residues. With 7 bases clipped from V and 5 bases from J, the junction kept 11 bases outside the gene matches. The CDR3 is CASMTRGGIHEQYF. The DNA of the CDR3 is TGTGCCAGCATGACGAGGGGAGGGATCCACGAGCAGTACTTC.

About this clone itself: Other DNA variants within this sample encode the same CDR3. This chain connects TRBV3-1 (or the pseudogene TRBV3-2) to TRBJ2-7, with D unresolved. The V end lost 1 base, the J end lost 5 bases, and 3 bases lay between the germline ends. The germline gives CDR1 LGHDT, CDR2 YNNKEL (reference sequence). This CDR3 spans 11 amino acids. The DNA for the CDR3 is TGTGCCAGCAGCCAAGTTAACGAGCAGTACTTC. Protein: CASSQVNEQYF.

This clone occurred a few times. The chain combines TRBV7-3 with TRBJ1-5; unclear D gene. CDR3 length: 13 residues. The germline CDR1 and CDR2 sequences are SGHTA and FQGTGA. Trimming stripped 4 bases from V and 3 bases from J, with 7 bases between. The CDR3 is CASSSSYNQPQHF. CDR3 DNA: TGTGCCAGCAGCTCCTCTTACAATCAGCCCCAGCATTTT.

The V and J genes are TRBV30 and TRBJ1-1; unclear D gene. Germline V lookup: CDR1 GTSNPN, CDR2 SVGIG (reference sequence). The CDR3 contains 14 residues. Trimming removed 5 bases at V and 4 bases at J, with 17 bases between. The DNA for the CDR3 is TGTGCCTGGGGACGCAGACGGGTTATCACTGAAGCTTTCTTT. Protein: CAWGRRRVITEAFF.

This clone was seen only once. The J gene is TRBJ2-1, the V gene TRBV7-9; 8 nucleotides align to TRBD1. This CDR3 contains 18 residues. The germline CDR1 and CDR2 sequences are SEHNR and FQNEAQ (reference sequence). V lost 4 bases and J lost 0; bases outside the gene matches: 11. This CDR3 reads CASSSLSGTGGSYNEQFF. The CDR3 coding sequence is TGTGCCAGCAGCTCGTTATCCGGGACAGGTGGCTCCTACAATGAGCAGTTCTTC.